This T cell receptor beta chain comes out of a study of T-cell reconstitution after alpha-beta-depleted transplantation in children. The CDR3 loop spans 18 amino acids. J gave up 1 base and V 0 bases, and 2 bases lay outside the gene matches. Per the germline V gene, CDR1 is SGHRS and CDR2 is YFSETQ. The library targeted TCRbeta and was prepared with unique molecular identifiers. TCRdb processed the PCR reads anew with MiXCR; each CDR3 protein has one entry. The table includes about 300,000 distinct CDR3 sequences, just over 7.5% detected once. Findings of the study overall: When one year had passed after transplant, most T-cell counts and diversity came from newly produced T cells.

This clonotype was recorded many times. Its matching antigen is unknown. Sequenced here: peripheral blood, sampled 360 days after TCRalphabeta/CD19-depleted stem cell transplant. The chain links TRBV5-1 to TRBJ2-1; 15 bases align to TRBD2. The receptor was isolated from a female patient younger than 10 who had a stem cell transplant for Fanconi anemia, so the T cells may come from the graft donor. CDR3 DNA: TGCGCCAGCAGCTTGGCGGGACTAGCGGGGGGTTCCTACAATGAGCAGTTCTTC. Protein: CASSLAGLAGGSYNEQFF. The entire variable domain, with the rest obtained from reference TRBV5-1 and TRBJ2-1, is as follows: KAGVTQTPRYLIKTRGQQVTLSCSPISGHRSVSWYQQTPGQGLQFLFEYFSETQRNKGNFPGRFSGRQFSNSRSEMNVSTLELGDSALYLCASSLAGLAGGSYNEQFFGPGTRLTVL.